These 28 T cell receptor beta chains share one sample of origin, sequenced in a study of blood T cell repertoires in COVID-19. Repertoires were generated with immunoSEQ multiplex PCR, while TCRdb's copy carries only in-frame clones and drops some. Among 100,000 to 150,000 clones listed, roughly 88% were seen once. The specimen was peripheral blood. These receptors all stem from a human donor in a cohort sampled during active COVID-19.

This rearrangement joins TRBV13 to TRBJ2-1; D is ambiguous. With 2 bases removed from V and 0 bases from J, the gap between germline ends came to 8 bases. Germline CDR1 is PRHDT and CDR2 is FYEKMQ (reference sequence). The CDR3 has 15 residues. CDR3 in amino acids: CASSLLASSYNEQFF. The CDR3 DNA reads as TGTGCCAGCAGCTTATTGGCTAGCTCCTACAATGAGCAGTTCTTC.

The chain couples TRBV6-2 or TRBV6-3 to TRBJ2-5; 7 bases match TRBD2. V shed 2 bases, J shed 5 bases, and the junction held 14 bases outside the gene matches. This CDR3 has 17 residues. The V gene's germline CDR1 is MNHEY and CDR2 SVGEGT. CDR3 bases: TGTGCCAGCAGTTACCTCATCACCGCGGGAGAGGCGGAGACCCAGTACTTC. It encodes CASSYLITAGEAETQYF.

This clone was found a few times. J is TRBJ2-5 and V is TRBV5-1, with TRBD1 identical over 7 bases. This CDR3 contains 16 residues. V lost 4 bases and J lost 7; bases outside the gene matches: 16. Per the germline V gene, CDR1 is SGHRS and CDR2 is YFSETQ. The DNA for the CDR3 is TGCGCCAGCAGCGGACCGGGACAGACCTTCGGTGGGACCCAGTACTTC. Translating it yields CASSGPGQTFGGTQYF.

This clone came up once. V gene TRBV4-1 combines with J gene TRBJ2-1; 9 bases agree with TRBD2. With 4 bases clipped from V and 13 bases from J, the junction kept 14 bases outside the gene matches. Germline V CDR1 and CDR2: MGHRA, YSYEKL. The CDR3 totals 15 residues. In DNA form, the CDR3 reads TGCGCCAGCAGCCTACTAGCGGGCCCTTTGGCCAGACAGTTCTTC. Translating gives CASSLLAGPLARQFF.

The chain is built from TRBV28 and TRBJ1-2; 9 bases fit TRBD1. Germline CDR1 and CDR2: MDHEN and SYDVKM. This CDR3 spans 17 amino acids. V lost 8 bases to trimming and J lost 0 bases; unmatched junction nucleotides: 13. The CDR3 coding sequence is TGTGCCAGCGGAGGATTCTCCGGGACAGGGTCTAACTATGGCTACACCTTC. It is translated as CASGGFSGTGSNYGYTF.

The CDR3 DNA sequence: TGTGCCAGCAGGACTAGCGGGAGTGGGGCCAAAAACATTCAGTACTTC. It translates to CASRTSGSGAKNIQYF. The rearrangement links TRBV28 to TRBJ2-4; 12 bases fit TRBD2. The ends lost 6 bases at V and 1 base at J; junction bases unmatched: 4. CDR3 length equals 16 residues. The germline gives CDR1 MDHEN, CDR2 SYDVKM.

CDR3 nucleotide sequence: TGTGCCAGCAGTGACACGAACACCGGGGAGCTGTTTTTT. Amino acids: CASSDTNTGELFF. The genes are TRBV25-1 and TRBJ2-2; D remains unclear. The CDR3 contains 13 residues. V gave up 3 bases and J gave up 0 bases, with 2 bases separating them. Germline V gene lookup returns CDR1 MGHDK and CDR2 SYGVNS.

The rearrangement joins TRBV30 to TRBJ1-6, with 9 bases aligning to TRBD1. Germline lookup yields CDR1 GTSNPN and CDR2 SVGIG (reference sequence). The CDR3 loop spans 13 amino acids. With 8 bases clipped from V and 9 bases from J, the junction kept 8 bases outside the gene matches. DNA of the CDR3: TGTGCCAGCGGGACAGGGAACGTTTCACCCCTCCACTTT. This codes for CASGTGNVSPLHF. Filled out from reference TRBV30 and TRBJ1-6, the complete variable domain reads SQTIHQWPATLVQPVGSPLSLECTVEGTSNPNLYWYRQAAGRGLQLLFYSVGIGQISSEVPQNLSASRPQDRQFILSSKKLLLSDSGFYLCASGTGNVSPLHFGNGTRLTVT.

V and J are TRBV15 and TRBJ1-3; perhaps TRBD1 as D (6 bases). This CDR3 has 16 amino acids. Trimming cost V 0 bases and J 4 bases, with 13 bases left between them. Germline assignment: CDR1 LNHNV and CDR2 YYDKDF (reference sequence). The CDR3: CATSRDRGAKGNTIYF. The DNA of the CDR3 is TGTGCCACCAGCAGAGATCGGGGGGCAAAAGGAAACACCATATATTTT. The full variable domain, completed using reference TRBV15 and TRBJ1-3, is DAMVIQNPRYQVTQFGKPVTLSCSQTLNHNVMYWYQQKSSQAPKLLFHYYDKDFNNEADTPDNFQSRRPNTSFCFLDIRSPGLGDTAMYLCATSRDRGAKGNTIYFGEGSWLTVV.

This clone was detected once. As DNA, the CDR3 is TGTGCCAGCAGCCGGGACAGGGGGCGGGTTGAAGCTTTCTTT. Amino acid sequence: CASSRDRGRVEAFF. The chain couples TRBV6-5 to TRBJ1-1, with TRBD1 matching 12 bases. Germline V gene sequence: CDR1 MNHEY, CDR2 SVGAGI. Trimming cost V 6 bases and J 7 bases; bases outside gene matches: 6. The CDR3 totals 14 residues.

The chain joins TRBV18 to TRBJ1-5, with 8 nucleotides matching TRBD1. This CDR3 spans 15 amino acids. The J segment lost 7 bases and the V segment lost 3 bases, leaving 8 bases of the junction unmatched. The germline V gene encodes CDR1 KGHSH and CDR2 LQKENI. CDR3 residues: CASSPGQERRQPQHF. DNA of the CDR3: TGTGCCAGCTCACCGGGACAGGAGCGTAGGCAGCCCCAGCATTTT. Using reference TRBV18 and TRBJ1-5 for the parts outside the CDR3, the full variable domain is NAGVMQNPRHLVRRRGQEARLRCSPMKGHSHVYWYRQLPEEGLKFMVYLQKENIIDESGMPKERFSAEFPKEGPSILRIQQVVRGDSAAYFCASSPGQERRQPQHFGDGTRLSIL.

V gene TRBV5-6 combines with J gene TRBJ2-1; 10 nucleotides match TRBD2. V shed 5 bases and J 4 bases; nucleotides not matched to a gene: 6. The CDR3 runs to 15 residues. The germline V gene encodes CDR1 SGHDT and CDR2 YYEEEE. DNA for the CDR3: TGTGCCAGCAGTTCGCTAGCGGGAGAATACAATGAGCAGTTCTTC. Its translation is CASSSLAGEYNEQFF. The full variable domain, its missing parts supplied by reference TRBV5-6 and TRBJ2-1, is DAGVTQSPTHLIKTRGQQVTLRCSPKSGHDTVSWYQQALGQGPQFIFQYYEEEERQRGNFPDRFSGHQFPNYSSELNVNALLLGDSALYLCASSSLAGEYNEQFFGPGTRLTVL.

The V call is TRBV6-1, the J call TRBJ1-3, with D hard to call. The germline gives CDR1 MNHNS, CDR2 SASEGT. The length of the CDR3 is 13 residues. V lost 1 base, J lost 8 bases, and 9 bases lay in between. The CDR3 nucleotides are TGTGCCAGCAGTGAAGGGAGGTGGGACACCATATATTTT. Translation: CASSEGRWDTIYF.

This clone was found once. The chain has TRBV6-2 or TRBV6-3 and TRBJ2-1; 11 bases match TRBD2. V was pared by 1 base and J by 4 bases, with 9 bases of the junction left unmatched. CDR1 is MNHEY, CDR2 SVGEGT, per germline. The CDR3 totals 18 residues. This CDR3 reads CASSYWSSGGSKYNEQFF. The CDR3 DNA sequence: TGTGCCAGCAGTTACTGGTCTAGCGGGGGGAGTAAGTACAATGAGCAGTTCTTC.

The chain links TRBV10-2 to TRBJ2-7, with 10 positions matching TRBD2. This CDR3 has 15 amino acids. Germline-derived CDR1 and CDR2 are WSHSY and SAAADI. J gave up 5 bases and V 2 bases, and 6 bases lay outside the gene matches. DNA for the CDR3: TGCGCCAGCAGTGAGACTAGCGGGATCTTCAACGAGCAGTACTTC. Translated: CASSETSGIFNEQYF.

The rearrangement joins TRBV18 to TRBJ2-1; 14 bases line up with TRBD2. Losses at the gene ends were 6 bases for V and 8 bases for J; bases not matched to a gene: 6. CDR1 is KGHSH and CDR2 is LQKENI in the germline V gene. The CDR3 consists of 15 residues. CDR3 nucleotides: TGTGCCAGCTCTCCCGGGACTAGCGGGAGTTATGAGCAGTTCTTC. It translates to CASSPGTSGSYEQFF. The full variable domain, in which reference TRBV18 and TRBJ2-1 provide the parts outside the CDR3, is NAGVMQNPRHLVRRRGQEARLRCSPMKGHSHVYWYRQLPEEGLKFMVYLQKENIIDESGMPKERFSAEFPKEGPSILRIQQVVRGDSAAYFCASSPGTSGSYEQFFGPGTRLTVL.

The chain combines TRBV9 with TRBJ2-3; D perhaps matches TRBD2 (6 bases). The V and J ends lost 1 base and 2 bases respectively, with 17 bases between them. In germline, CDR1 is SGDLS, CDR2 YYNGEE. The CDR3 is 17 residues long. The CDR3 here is CASSVTGANSLTDTQYF. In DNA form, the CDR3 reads TGTGCCAGCAGCGTAACGGGAGCGAACTCTCTCACAGATACGCAGTATTTT.

CDR3 coding DNA: TGTGCCAGCAGCGTAAAACCCCTGCTGGGGGGGCGGCAGGATACGCAGTATTTT. This translates into CASSVKPLLGGRQDTQYF. The chain couples TRBV9 to TRBJ2-3, with D possibly TRBD2 on 7 matching bases. V lost 1 base and J lost 6, with 24 bases in between. This CDR3 spans 18 amino acids. Per germline, CDR1 SGDLS and CDR2 YYNGEE.

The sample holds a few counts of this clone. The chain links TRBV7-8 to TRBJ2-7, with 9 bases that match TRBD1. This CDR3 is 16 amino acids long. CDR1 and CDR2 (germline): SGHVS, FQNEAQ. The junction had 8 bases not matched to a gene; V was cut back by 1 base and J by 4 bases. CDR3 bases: TGTGCCAGCAGCTTAGAACCGGGACAGGGTGGTTACGAGCAGTACTTC. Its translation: CASSLEPGQGGYEQYF.

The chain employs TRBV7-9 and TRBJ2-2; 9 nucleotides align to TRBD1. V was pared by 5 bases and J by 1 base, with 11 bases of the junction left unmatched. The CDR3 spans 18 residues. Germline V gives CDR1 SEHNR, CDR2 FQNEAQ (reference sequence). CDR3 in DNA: TGTGCCAGCAGCCTTCGGACAGGGGTTTTAGTGAACACCGGGGAGCTGTTTTTT. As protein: CASSLRTGVLVNTGELFF.

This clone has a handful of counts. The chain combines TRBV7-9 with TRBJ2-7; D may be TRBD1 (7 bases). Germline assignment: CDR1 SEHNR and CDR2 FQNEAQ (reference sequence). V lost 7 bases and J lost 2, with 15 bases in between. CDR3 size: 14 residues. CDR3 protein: CASTIGGTAYEQYF. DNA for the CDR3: TGTGCCAGCACCATCGGAGGGACAGCCTACGAGCAGTACTTC.

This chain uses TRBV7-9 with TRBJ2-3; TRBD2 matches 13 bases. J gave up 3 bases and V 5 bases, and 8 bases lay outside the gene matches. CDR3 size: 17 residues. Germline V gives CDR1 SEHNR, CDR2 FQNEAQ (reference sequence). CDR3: CASSPGLAGVYTDTQYF. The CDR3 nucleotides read TGTGCCAGCAGCCCTGGACTAGCGGGAGTTTATACAGATACGCAGTATTTT. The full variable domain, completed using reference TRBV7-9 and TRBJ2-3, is DTGVSQNPRHKITKRGQNVTFRCDPISEHNRLYWYRQTLGQGPEFLTYFQNEAQLEKSRLLSDRFSAERPKGSFSTLEIQRTEQGDSAMYLCASSPGLAGVYTDTQYFGPGTRLTVL.

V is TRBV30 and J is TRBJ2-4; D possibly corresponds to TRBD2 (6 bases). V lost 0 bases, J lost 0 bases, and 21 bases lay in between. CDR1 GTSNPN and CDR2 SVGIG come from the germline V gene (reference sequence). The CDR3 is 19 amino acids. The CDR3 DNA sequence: TGTGCCTGGAGTGTACCGTATAGCGGAATCTTGCTAGCCAAAAACATTCAGTACTTC. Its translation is CAWSVPYSGILLAKNIQYF.

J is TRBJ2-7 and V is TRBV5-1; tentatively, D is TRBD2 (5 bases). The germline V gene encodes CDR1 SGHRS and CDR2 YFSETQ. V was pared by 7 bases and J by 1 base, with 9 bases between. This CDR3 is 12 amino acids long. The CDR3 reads CASGLVSYEQYF. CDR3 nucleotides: TGCGCCAGCGGACTTGTGTCCTACGAGCAGTACTTC.

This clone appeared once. The CDR3 spells CATSRAGEPLNYGYTF. The DNA of the CDR3 is TGTGCCACCAGCAGGGCAGGGGAACCCCTAAACTATGGCTACACCTTC. The rearrangement joins TRBV15 to TRBJ1-2; perhaps TRBD1 as D (6 bases). Germline CDR1 is LNHNV and CDR2 is YYDKDF (reference sequence). Trimming took off 3 bases at V and 2 bases at J, with 16 bases between the two ends. The CDR3 loop spans 16 amino acids. The entire variable domain, with the rest obtained from reference TRBV15 and TRBJ1-2, is as follows: DAMVIQNPRYQVTQFGKPVTLSCSQTLNHNVMYWYQQKSSQAPKLLFHYYDKDFNNEADTPDNFQSRRPNTSFCFLDIRSPGLGDTAMYLCATSRAGEPLNYGYTFGSGTRLTVV.

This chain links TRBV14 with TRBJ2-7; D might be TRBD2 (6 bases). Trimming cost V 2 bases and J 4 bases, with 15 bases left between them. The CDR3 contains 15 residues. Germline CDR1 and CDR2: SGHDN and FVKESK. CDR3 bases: TGTGCCAGCAGCCAATTTTCGGGAGTCAGGTACGAGCAGTACTTC. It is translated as CASSQFSGVRYEQYF.

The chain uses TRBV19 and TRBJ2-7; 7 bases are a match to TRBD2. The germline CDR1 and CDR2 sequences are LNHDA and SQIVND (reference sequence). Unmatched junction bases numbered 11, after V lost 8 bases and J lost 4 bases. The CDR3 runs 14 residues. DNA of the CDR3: TGTGCCAGTCTCTGCCGGGACTACCAATACGAGCAGTACTTC. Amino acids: CASLCRDYQYEQYF.

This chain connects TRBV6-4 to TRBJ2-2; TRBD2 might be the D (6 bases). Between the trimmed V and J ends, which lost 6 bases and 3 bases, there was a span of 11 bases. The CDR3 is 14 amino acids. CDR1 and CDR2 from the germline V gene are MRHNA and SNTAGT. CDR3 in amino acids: CASSPGLYTGELFF. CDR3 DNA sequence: TGTGCCAGCAGCCCGGGACTTTACACCGGGGAGCTGTTTTTT.